This note documents a single T cell receptor beta chain sequence. The data are from a study of technical replicates of blood from a few donors. The V and J ends lost 7 bases and 5 bases, in that order; junction bases with no gene match: 9. The CDR3 consists of 15 residues. CDR1 is ENHRY and CDR2 is SYGVKD in the germline V gene. Generated by immunoSEQ multiplex PCR, the TCRdb table keeps only in-frame clones and is missing some. This sample carries under 95,000 clones, around 94% of them seen once, and the ten largest clones take approximately 0.25%. This sequence joins TRBV10-3 and TRBJ2-1; 9 bases are shared with TRBD2. What was sequenced was T cells isolated from PBMCs. This TCR was recovered from a human donor in good health. The CDR3: CAIITSGYIHNEQFF. Here the CDR3 DNA reads TGTGCCATCATAACTAGCGGGTATATCCACAATGAGCAGTTCTTC.